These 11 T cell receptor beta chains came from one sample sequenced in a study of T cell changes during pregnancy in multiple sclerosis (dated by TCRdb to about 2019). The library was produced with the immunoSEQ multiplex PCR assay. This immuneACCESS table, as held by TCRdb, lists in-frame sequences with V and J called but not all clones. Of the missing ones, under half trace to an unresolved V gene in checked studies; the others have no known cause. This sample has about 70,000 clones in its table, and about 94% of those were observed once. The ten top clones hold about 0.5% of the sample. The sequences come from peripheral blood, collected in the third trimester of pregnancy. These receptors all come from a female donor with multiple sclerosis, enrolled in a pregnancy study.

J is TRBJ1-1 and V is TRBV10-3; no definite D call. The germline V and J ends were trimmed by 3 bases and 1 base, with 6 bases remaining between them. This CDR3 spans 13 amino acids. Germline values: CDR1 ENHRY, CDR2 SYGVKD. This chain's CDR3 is CAISDRGNTEAFF. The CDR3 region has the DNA TGTGCCATCAGTGACAGAGGGAACACTGAAGCTTTCTTT.

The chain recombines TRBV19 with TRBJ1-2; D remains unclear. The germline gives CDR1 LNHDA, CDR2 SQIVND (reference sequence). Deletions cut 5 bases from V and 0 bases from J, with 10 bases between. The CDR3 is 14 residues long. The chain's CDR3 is CASSVAGTNYGYTF. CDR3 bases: TGTGCCAGTAGTGTAGCCGGGACTAACTATGGCTACACCTTC.

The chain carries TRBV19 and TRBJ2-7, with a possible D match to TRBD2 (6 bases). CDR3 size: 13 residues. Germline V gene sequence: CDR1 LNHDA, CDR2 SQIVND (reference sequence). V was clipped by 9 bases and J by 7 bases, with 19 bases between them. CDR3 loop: CASGTGGRGEQYF. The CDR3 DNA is TGTGCCAGCGGGACTGGGGGGAGAGGTGAGCAGTACTTC.

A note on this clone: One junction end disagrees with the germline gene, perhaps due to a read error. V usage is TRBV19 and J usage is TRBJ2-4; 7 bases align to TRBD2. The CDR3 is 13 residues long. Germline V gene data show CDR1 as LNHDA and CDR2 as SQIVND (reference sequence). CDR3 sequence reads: CASSPPGGREADF. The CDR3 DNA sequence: TGTGCCAGTAGTCCCCCGGGAGGCAGGGAGGCTGACTTC.

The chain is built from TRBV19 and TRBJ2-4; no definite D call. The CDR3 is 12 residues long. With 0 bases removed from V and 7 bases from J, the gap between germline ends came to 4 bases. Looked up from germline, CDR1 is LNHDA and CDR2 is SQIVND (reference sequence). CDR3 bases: TGTGCCAGTAGTATAGATCGGAACATTCAGTACTTC. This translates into CASSIDRNIQYF.

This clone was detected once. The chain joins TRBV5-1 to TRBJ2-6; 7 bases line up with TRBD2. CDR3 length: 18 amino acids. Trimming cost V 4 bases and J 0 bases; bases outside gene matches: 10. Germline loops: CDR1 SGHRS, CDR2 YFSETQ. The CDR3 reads CASSQSGLGNSGANVLTF. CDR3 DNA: TGCGCCAGCAGCCAATCAGGACTAGGCAACTCTGGGGCCAACGTCCTGACTTTC.

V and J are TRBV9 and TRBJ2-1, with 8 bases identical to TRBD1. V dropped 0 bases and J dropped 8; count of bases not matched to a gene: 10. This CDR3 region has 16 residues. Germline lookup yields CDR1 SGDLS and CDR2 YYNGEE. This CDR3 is CASSVARTGGFDEQFF. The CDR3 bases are TGTGCCAGCAGCGTAGCCCGCACAGGGGGGTTCGATGAGCAGTTCTTC.

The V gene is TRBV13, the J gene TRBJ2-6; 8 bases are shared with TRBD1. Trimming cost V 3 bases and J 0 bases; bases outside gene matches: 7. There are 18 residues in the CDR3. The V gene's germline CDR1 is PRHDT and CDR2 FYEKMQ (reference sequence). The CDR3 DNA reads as TGTGCCAGCAGCTTTATGGGGACAGGAGTCTCTGGGGCCAACGTCCTGACTTTC. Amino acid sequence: CASSFMGTGVSGANVLTF.

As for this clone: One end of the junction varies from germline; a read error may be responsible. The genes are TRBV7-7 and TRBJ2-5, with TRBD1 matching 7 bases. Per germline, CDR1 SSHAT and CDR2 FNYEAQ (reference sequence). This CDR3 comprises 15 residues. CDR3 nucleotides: TGTGCTAGCAGCTCACGACAGGGATCGGGAGAGACCCAGTACTTC. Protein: CASSSRQGSGETQYF.

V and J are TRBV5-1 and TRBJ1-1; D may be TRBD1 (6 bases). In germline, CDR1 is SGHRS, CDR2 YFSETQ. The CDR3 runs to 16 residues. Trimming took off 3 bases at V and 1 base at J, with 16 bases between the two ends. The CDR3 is CASSSRPGHPNTEAFF. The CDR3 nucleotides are TGCGCCAGCAGCTCTCGCCCGGGACACCCGAACACTGAAGCTTTCTTT.

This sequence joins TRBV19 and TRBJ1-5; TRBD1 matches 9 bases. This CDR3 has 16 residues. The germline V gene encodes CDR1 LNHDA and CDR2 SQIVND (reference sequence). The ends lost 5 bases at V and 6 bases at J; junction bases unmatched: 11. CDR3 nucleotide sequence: TGTGCCAGTAGTGGACGGACAGGGGAATTAATTCAGCCCCAGCATTTT. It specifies CASSGRTGELIQPQHF.